This TCR beta chain came from a study of T cell repertoires in cytomegalovirus infection. For the study at large: CMV infection plus the matching HLA type was flagged by public TCR beta signatures.

Findings and limits, study-wide: Carriers of CMV plus the relevant HLA were identified by cumulative public TCR beta family frequency. HLA-C-restricted CMV clonotypes gave the most frequent clonotype in two of eight donors.

In the case of this clonotype: Its antigen is unknown.

Trimming removed 5 bases from V and 1 base from J, with 18 bases in between. This CDR3 region has 17 residues. The germline V gene encodes CDR1 DFQATT and CDR2 SNEGSKA (reference sequence). One entry per CDR3 protein, called by TCRdb with MiXCR from the reads. Of about 330,000 distinct CDR3 sequences in the sample, more than 8% were seen once. Sequencing was carried out using PBMCs. The TCR was taken from a human donor in good health (CMV status not recorded). Some clones in this sample may be carry-over from other donors' samples. The rearrangement links TRBV20-1 to TRBJ2-6; D possibly corresponds to TRBD1 (7 bases). The CDR3 is CSALEMSGGSGANVLTF. The CDR3 DNA is TGCAGTGCTCTAGAGATGTCAGGGGGGTCTGGGGCCAACGTCCTGACTTTC.